The present T cell receptor (beta chain) was sequenced within a study of blood T cells in healthy people across ages. They isolated at least 7 million PBMCs from each sample. Together with a sample-barcoded 5' primer, a J-beta primer mix was included in a second PCR lasting roughly 6 to 12 cycles. A template-switch adaptor containing 12 random nucleotides labeled each cDNA molecule. TCRdb reprocessed the 5' RACE reads with MiXCR, giving one entry per CDR3 protein. The table has about 670,000 distinct CDR3 sequences, 40% to 45% seen once. The receptor was derived from an elderly man in good health. The sequenced sample was blood.

Here the CDR3 reads CASSYTGGYEQYF. The CDR3, as DNA: TGTGCCAGCAGTTACACCGGGGGCTACGAGCAGTACTTC. The chain recombines TRBV6-2 or TRBV6-3 with TRBJ2-7, with a possible D match to TRBD2 (6 bases). V was cut by 2 bases and J by 3 bases, with 8 bases left in between. This CDR3 comprises 13 residues. Germline assignment: CDR1 MNHEY and CDR2 SVGEGT.